The entry below describes one TCR beta chain. Antigen specificity is unknown. The data derive from a study of vaccination and CD4 T cells after COVID-19. At the level of the study: Collection of post-vaccine samples followed dose two by a median approximately 69 days, spanning a range of 14 to 241.

Time point specified: late sampling 161 to 241 days after vaccination in a few convalescent patients. The study, taken as a whole, reports: Convalescent patients gained a median about 90% of their reactive clones only post-vaccination.

TCRdb re-called the PCR reads with MiXCR, one entry per CDR3 protein. This table holds some 40,000 distinct CDR3 sequences, around 33% found once. Sequences were derived from CD4+ T cells from blood, sampled about 7 months after SARS-CoV-2 vaccination. The clonotype comes from a human donor who had recovered from COVID-19.

CDR3 sequence: CASSSSDPESYNEQFF. CDR3 in DNA: TGTGCCAGCAGCTCCTCGGACCCCGAATCCTACAATGAGCAGTTCTTC. V and J are TRBV7-9 and TRBJ2-1; D remains ambiguous. Germline assignment: CDR1 SEHNR and CDR2 FQNEAQ (reference sequence). This CDR3 has 16 residues. V was cut by 4 bases and J by 1 base, with 14 bases left in between.